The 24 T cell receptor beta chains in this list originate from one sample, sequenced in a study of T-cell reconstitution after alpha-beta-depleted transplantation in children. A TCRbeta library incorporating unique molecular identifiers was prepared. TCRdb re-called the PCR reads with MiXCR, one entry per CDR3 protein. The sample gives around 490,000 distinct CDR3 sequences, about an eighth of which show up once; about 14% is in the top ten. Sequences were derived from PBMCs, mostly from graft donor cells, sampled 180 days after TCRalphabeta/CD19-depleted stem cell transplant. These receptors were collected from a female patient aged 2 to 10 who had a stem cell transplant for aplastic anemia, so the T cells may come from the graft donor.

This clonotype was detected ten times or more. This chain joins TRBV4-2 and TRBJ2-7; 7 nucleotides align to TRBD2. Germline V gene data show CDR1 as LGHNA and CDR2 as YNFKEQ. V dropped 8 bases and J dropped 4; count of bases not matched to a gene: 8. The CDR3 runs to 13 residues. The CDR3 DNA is TGTGCCAGCCGAAGAGGGGAGGGATACGAGCAGTACTTC. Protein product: CASRRGEGYEQYF.

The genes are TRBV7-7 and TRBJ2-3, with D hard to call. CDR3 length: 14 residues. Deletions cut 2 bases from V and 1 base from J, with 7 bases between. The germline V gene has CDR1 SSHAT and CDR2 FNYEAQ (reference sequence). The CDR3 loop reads CASSLSVGTDTQYF. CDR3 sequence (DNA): TGTGCCAGCAGCTTATCAGTGGGCACAGATACGCAGTATTTT.

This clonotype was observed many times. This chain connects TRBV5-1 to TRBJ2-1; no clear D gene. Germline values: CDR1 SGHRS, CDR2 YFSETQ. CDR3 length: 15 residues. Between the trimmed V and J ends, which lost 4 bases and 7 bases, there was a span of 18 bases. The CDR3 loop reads CASSNTRRASNEQFF. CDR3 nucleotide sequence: TGCGCCAGCAGCAACACCCGTAGGGCATCAAATGAGCAGTTCTTC. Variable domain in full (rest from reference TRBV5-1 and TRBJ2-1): KAGVTQTPRYLIKTRGQQVTLSCSPISGHRSVSWYQQTPGQGLQFLFEYFSETQRNKGNFPGRFSGRQFSNSRSEMNVSTLELGDSALYLCASSNTRRASNEQFFGPGTRLTVL.

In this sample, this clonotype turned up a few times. The CDR3: CASSLPGQGSAFF. The CDR3 nucleotides are TGCGCCAGCAGCTTACCGGGACAGGGCTCAGCTTTCTTT. The rearrangement uses TRBV5-1 and TRBJ1-1; 9 positions agree with TRBD1. Germline values: CDR1 SGHRS, CDR2 YFSETQ. This CDR3 has 13 residues. J gave up 10 bases and V 2 bases, and 6 bases lay outside the gene matches. The variable domain in full, with the rest retrieved from reference TRBV5-1 and TRBJ1-1, is KAGVTQTPRYLIKTRGQQVTLSCSPISGHRSVSWYQQTPGQGLQFLFEYFSETQRNKGNFPGRFSGRQFSNSRSEMNVSTLELGDSALYLCASSLPGQGSAFFGQGTRLTVV.

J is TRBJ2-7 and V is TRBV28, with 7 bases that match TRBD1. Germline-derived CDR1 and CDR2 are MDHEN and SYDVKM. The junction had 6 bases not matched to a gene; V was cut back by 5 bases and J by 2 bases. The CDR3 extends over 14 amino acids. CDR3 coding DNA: TGTGCCAGCAGTCCGGGACAGCCGCCCTACGAGCAGTACGTC. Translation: CASSPGQPPYEQYV.

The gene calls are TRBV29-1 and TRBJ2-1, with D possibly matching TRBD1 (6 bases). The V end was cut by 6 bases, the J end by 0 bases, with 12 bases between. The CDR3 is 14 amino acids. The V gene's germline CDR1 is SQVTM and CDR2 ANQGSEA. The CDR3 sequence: CSVVQGVSYNEQFF. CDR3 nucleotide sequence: TGCAGCGTCGTACAGGGAGTCTCCTACAATGAGCAGTTCTTC.

The CDR3 nucleotides are TGTGCCACCAGTGATCGTGGACTAGCGGGTTACAATGAGCAGTTCTTC. Its translation: CATSDRGLAGYNEQFF. The J gene is TRBJ2-1, the V gene TRBV24-1; 11 bases fit TRBD2. CDR1 KGHDR and CDR2 SFDVKD come from the germline V gene. This CDR3 spans 16 amino acids. V lost 3 bases and J lost 4; bases outside the gene matches: 4.

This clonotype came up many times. CDR3 protein: CASSPLTSNQPQHF. In nucleotides, the CDR3 is TGTGCCAGCAGTCCCCTGACTAGCAATCAGCCCCAGCATTTT. The J gene is TRBJ1-5, the V gene TRBV12-3 or TRBV12-4; unclear D gene. The germline V and J ends were trimmed by 5 bases and 0 bases, with 8 bases remaining between them. This CDR3 is built from 14 residues.

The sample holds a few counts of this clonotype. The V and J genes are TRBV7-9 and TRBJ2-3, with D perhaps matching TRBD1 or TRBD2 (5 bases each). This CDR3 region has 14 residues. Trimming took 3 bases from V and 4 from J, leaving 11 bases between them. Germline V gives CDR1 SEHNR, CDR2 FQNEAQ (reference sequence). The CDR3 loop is CASSFARGPDTQYF. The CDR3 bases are TGTGCCAGCAGCTTCGCGAGGGGCCCAGATACGCAGTATTTT.

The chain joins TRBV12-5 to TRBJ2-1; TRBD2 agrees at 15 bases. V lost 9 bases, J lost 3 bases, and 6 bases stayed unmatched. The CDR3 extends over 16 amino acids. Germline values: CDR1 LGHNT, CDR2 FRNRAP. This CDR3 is CASTKGLAGGYNEQFF. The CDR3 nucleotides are TGTGCTAGCACAAAGGGACTAGCGGGAGGCTACAATGAGCAGTTCTTC.

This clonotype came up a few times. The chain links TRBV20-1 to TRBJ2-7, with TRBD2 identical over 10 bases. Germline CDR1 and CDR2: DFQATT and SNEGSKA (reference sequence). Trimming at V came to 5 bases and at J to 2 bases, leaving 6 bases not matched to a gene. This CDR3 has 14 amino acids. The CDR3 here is CSAGGTSATYEQYF. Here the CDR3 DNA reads TGCAGTGCTGGAGGGACTAGCGCAACCTACGAGCAGTACTTC.

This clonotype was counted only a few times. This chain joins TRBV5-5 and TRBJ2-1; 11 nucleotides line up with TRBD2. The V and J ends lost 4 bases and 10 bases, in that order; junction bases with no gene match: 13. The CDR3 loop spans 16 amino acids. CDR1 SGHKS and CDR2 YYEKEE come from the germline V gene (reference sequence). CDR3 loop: CASSPGRSGRADEQFF. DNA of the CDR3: TGTGCCAGCAGCCCAGGTCGTAGCGGGAGGGCAGACGAGCAGTTCTTC.

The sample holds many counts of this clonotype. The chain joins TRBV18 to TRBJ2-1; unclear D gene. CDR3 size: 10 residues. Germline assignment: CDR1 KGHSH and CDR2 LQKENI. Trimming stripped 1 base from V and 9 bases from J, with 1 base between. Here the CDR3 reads CASSPREQFF. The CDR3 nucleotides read TGTGCCAGCTCACCACGTGAGCAGTTCTTC.

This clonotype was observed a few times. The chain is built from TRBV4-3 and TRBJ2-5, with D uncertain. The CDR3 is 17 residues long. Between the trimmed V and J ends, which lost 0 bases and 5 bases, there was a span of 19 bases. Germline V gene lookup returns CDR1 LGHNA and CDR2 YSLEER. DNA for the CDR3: TGCGCCAGCAGCCAAGATCGGCAGCGTCGAGGTTGGGAGACCCAGTACTTC. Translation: CASSQDRQRRGWETQYF.

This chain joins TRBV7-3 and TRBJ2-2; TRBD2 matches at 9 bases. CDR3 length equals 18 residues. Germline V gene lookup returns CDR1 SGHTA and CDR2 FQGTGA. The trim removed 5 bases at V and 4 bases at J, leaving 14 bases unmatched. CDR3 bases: TGTGCCAGCAGCCGATGGATTAGCGGGAGTCGTGGCACCGGGGAGCTGTTTTTT. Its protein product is CASSRWISGSRGTGELFF.

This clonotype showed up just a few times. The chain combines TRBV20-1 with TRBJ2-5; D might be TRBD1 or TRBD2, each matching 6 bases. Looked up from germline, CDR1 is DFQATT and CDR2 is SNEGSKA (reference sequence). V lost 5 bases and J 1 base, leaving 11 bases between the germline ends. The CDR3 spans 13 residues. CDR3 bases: TGCAGTGCTGAGGGGGGAGGCCAAGAGACCCAGTACTTC. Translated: CSAEGGGQETQYF.

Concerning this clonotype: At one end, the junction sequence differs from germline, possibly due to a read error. The CDR3 DNA reads as TGTGCCATCAGTGACGGGCGCACCTCTGGAAACACCATATATTTC. Protein sequence: CAISDGRTSGNTIYF. The V and J genes are TRBV10-3 and TRBJ1-3; D not resolved. This CDR3 region has 15 residues. Germline CDR1 reads ENHRY; CDR2 reads SYGVKD.

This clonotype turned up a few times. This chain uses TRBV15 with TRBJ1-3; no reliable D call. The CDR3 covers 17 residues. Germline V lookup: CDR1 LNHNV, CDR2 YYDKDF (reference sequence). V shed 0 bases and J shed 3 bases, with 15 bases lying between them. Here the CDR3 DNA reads TGTGCCACCAGCAGAGAACTTGGCGTTGCGTATGGAAACACCATATATTTT. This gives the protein CATSRELGVAYGNTIYF.

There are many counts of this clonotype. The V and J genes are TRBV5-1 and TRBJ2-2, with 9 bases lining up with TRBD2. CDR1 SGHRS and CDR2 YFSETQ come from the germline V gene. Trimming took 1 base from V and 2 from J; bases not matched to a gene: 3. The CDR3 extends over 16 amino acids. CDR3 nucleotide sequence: TGCGCCAGCAGCTTGACTAGCGGGCTCAACACCGGGGAGCTGTTTTTT. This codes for CASSLTSGLNTGELFF.

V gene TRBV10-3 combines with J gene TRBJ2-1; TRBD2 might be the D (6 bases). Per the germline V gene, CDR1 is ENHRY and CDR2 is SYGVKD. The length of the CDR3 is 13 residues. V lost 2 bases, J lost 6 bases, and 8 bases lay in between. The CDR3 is CAISEETSNEQFF. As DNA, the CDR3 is TGTGCCATCAGTGAGGAGACTAGCAATGAGCAGTTCTTC.

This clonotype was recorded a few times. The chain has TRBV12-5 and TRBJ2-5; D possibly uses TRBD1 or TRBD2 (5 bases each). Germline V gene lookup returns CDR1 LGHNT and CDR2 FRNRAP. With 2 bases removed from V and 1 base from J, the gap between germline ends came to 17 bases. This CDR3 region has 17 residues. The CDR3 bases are TGTGCTAGTGGTTTGACCCCGAGGTGGGGGACCCAAGAGACCCAGTACTTC. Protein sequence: CASGLTPRWGTQETQYF.

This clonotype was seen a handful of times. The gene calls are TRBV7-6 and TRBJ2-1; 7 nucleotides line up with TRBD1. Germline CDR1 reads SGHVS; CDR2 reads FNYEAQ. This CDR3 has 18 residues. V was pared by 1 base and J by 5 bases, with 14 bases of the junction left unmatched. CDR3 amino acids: CASSLGAPGTVAHNEQFF. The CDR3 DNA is TGTGCCAGCAGCTTAGGAGCCCCCGGGACAGTTGCTCACAATGAGCAGTTCTTC.

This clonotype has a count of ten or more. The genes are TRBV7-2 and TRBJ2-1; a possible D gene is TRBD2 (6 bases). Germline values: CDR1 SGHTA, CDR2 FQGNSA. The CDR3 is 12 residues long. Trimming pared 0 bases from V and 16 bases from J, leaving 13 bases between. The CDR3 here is CASSLAVGSNFF. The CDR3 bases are TGTGCCAGCAGCTTAGCGGTCGGGAGTAACTTCTTC.

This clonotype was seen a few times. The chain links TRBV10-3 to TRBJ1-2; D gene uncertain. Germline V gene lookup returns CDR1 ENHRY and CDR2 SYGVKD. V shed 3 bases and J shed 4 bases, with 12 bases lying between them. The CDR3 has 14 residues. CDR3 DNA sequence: TGTGCCATCAGTGAAGTAGGGCAGCTCTATGGCTACACCTTC. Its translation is CAISEVGQLYGYTF.